This T cell receptor (beta chain) was recorded in a study of breast tumors, draining lymph nodes, adjacent tissues. Study-wide findings and caveats: Tumor and nontumor repertoires were significantly more similar in luminal-like than in basal-like breast cancer. Tumor TCR diversity was below lymph nodes but above nontumor tissue. That most tumor T cells come from lymph nodes remained unproven. Findings are consistent with lymph node origin and intratumoral expansion of most tumor T cells.

Axillary draining lymph nodes of breast cancer patients supplied the node samples. This clonotype was counted at least ten times. No antigen is known for it. TCRdb reanalysed the multiplex PCR reads using MiXCR and keeps one entry per CDR3 protein. The sample carries about 230,000 distinct CDR3 sequences, about 30% recorded once. This CDR3 is built from 18 residues. V dropped 6 bases and J dropped 3; count of bases not matched to a gene: 14. Germline V lookup: CDR1 SGHDN, CDR2 FVKESK. The clonotype originates from a female donor with breast cancer. Some clones in this sample may be carry-over from other donors' samples. Sequencing was carried out using axillary lymph node tissue. The rearrangement links TRBV14 to TRBJ1-5, with TRBD1 identical over 10 bases. The CDR3 protein is CASRTLSWDRGLNQPQHF. CDR3 nucleotides: TGTGCCAGCAGGACCCTTTCGTGGGACAGGGGACTCAATCAGCCCCAGCATTTT.